This T cell receptor beta chain comes out of a study of neoadjuvant anti-PD-1 for oral cavity cancer. Study-level information: Patients without progression received a fourth nivolumab dose around day 43, then surgical resection on days 50-56.

A word on this clone: Antigen unknown.

The V end was cut by 1 base, the J end by 5 bases, with 14 bases between. CDR1 and CDR2 (germline): GTSNPN, SVGIG (reference sequence). The CDR3 is made up of 14 amino acids. The assay was immunoSEQ multiplex PCR, and TCRdb's table has in-frame clones only and misses some. Altogether more than 25,000 clones are present, roughly 80% being singletons, with the ten largest covering around 3.1%. Study-wide results and caveats: Each response group had just a few patients in TCR analyses.

Specified time point: after neoadjuvant nivolumab, at surgical resection. Specimen: PBMCs, collected after nivolumab (anti-PD-1) treatment. The chain has TRBV30 and TRBJ1-2; D is possibly TRBD1 (5 bases). The receptor comes from a person aged 35 to 85 with oral cavity squamous cell carcinoma. In DNA, the CDR3 is TGTGCCTGGAGTGCCCTCAGGGTTGGGTATGGCTACACCTTC. This translates into CAWSALRVGYGYTF.